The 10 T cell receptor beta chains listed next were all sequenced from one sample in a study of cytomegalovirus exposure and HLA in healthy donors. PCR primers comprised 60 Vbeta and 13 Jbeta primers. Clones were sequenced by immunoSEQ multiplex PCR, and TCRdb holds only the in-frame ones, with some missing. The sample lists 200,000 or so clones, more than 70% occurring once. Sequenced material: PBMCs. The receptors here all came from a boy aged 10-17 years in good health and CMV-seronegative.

The DNA of the CDR3 is TGTGCCAGCAGTCTACAAGAGACCCAGTACTTC. Translation: CASSLQETQYF. J is TRBJ2-5 and V is TRBV6-5; D gene unclear. Germline V gene data show CDR1 as MNHEY and CDR2 as SVGAGI. The V gene lost 5 bases and the J gene lost 2 bases, with 3 bases spanning the gap. The CDR3 extends over 11 amino acids.

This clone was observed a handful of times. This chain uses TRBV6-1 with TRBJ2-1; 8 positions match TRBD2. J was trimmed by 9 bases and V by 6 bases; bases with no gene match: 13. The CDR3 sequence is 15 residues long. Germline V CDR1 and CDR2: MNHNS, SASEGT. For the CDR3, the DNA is TGTGCCAGCAGCATAGGTAGCGGGATGGGCAGTGAGCAGTTCTTC. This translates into CASSIGSGMGSEQFF.

The CDR3 DNA sequence: TGTGCCAGCACTTGGAGAGAAGAGACCCAGTACTTC. It is translated as CASTWREETQYF. The chain combines TRBV6-1 with TRBJ2-5, with unresolved D. CDR1 is MNHNS, CDR2 SASEGT, per germline. This CDR3 is 12 amino acids long. Between the trimmed V and J ends, which lost 7 bases and 3 bases, there was a span of 9 bases.

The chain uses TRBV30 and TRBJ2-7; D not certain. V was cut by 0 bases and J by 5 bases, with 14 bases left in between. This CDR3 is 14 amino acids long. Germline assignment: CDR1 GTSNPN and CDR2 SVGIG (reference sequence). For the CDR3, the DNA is TGTGCCTGGAGTGTACTTGCCTCGGTAAACGAGCAGTACTTC. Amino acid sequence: CAWSVLASVNEQYF.

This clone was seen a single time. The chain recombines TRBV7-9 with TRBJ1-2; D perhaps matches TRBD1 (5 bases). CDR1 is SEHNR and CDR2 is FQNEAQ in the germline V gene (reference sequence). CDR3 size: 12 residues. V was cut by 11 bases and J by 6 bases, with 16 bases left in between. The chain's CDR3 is CAGAGGENGYTF. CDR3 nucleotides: TGTGCCGGCGCCGGGGGGGAGAATGGCTACACCTTC.

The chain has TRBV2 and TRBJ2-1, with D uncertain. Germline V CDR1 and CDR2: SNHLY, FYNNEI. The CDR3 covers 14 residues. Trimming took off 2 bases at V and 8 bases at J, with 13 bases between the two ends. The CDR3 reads CASSEISYTYEQFF. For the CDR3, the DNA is TGTGCCAGCAGTGAAATTTCCTATACCTATGAGCAGTTCTTC.

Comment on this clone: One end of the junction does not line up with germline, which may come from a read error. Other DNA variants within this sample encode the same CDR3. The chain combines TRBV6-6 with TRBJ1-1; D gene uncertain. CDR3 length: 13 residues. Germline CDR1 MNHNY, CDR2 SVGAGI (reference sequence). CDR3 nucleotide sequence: TGTGCCAGCAGCCCGCCGGGGAACACTGAGGCTTTCTTT. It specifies CASSPPGNTEAFF.

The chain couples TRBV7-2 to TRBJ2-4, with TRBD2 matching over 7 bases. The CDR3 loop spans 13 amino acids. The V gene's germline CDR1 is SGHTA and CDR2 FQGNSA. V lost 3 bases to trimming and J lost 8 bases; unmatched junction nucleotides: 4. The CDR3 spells CASSFGGGDIQYF. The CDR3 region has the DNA TGTGCCAGCAGCTTCGGGGGAGGGGACATTCAGTACTTC.

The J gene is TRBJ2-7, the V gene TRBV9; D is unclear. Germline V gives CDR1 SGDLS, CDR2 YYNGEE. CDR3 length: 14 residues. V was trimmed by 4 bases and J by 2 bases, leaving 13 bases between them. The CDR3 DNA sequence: TGTGCCAGCAGCCCGCGTGAACGAACCTACGAGCAGTACTTC. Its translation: CASSPRERTYEQYF.

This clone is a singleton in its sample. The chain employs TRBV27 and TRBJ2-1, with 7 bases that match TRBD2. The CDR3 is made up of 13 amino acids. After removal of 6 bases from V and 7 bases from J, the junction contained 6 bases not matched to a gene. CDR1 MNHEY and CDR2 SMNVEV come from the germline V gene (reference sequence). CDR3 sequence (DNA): TGTGCCAGCAGCCCCGGGACTATAAATGAGCAGTTCTTC. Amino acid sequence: CASSPGTINEQFF.